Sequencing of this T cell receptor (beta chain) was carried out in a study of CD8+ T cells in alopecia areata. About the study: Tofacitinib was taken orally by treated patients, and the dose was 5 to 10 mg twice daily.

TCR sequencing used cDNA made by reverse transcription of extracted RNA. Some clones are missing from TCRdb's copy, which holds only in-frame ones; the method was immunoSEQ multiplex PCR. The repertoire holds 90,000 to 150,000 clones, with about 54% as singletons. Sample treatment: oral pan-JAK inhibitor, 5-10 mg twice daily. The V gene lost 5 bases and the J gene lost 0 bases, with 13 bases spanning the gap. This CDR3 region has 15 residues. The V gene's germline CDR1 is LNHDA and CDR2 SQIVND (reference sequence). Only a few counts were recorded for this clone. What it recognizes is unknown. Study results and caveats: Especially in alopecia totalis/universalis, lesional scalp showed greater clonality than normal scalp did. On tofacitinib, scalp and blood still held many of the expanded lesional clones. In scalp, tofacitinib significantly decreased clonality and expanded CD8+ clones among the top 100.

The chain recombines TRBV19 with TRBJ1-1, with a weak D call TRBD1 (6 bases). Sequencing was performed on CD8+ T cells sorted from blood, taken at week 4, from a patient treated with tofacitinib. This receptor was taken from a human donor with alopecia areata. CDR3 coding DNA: TGTGCCAGTAGTCCGGACAGAGAAATGAACACTGAAGCTTTCTTT. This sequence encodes CASSPDREMNTEAFF. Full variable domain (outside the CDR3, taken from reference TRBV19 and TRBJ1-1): DGGITQSPKYLFRKEGQNVTLSCEQNLNHDAMYWYRQDPGQGLRLIYYSQIVNDFQKGDIAEGYSVSREKKESFPLTVTSAQKNPTAFYLCASSPDREMNTEAFFGQGTRLTVV.